This entry is about one T cell receptor beta chain. The sample comes from a study of blood T cell repertoires in COVID-19. The repertoire was sequenced with immunoSEQ multiplex PCR; TCRdb's copy has only in-frame clones and lacks some. In the table there are approximately 98,000 clones, 88% of which are singletons. This TCR was sampled from a human donor in a cohort sampled during active COVID-19. Sequencing was carried out using peripheral blood.

CDR3 coding DNA: TGCGCCAGCAGCTTGGGACAGCCGGCCACTGAAGCTTTCTTT. It is translated as CASSLGQPATEAFF. V usage is TRBV5-1 and J usage is TRBJ1-1; TRBD1 might be the D (5 bases). Germline V gene data show CDR1 as SGHRS and CDR2 as YFSETQ. The V gene lost 0 bases and the J gene lost 4 bases, with 10 bases spanning the gap. The CDR3 loop spans 14 amino acids. Using reference TRBV5-1 and TRBJ1-1 for the parts outside the CDR3, the full variable domain is KAGVTQTPRYLIKTRGQQVTLSCSPISGHRSVSWYQQTPGQGLQFLFEYFSETQRNKGNFPGRFSGRQFSNSRSEMNVSTLELGDSALYLCASSLGQPATEAFFGQGTRLTVV.